These T cell receptor beta chains were read from a single sample in a study of read filtering for tumor transcriptome and immune sequencing. TCRdb re-analysed the reads in MiXCR, keeping a single row per CDR3 protein. The sample carries under 25,000 distinct CDR3 sequences, roughly an eighth recorded once. Sequencing was done on a sample of a population of CD138-negative cells sorted from bone marrow. The source is a donor at least 40 years old with multiple myeloma. Both conserved end residues are part of each CDR3. The D gene is left open where the match is weak. Only part of the rows carry a size: once, few, many, or a class if the clone is expanded.

D gene	clone size	V gene	J gene	CDR3 DNA	CDR3 protein
NA	NA	TRBV11-2	TRBJ2-7	TGTGCCAGCAGCCGATGGGCCTACGAGCAGTGCTTC	CASSRWAYEQCF
NA	many	TRBV20-1	TRBJ2-1	TGCAGTGCTAGAGTTCCAGCGGGTTCCAACAATGAGCAGTTCTTC	CSARVPAGSNNEQFF
NA	NA	TRBV20-1	TRBJ2-5	TGCAGTGCTAGAGACGTTGGGAGGATGAAAGAGACCCAGTACTTC	CSARDVGRMKETQYF
TRBD1	NA	TRBV10-3	TRBJ1-2	TGTGCCATCGCGGAAGGACAGGGGCGGAATGGCTACACCTTC	CAIAEGQGRNGYTF
NA	many	TRBV7-2	TRBJ2-7	TGTGCCAGCAGCTTAGCAGGGAAGAACTACGAGCAGTACTTC	CASSLAGKNYEQYF
TRBD2	many	TRBV20-1	TRBJ2-1	TGCAGTGCCGCACTAGCGGGGTCTATTTACAATGAGCAGTTCTTC	CSAALAGSIYNEQFF
NA	NA	TRBV5-1	TRBJ1-1	TGCGCCAGCAGCTTGCCAGGGCAAACTGAAGCTTTCTTT	CASSLPGQTEAFF
NA	NA	TRBV11-2	TRBJ2-3	TGTGCCAGCAGCAGCTTGAGGCTGGGGGCAGATACGCAGTATTTT	CASSSLRLGADTQYF
TRBD2	many	TRBV7-2	TRBJ2-1	TGTGCCAGCAGCTTCCCGGGACTAGCGGTTACCTCTTACAATGAGCAGTTCTTC	CASSFPGLAVTSYNEQFF
NA	NA	TRBV18	TRBJ2-7	TGTGCCAGCTCACCATGGTCCAGCACCTACGAGCAGTACTTC	CASSPWSSTYEQYF
TRBD2	many	TRBV20-1	TRBJ2-5	TGCAGTGCAGTGACTAGCGGGATGTACCAAGAGACCCAGTACTTC	CSAVTSGMYQETQYF
TRBD1	NA	TRBV5-1	TRBJ2-5	TGCGCCAGCAGTTCGCAGGGGGCTAAGAGTGAGACCCAGTACTTC	CASSSQGAKSETQYF
NA	few	TRBV27	TRBJ2-5	TGTGCCAGCAGTTCTTGGGCCCAAGAGACCCAGTACTTC	CASSSWAQETQYF
NA	many	TRBV20-1	TRBJ2-1	TGCAGTGCTAGAGGTTTGGCTAGTGGCTCCGACTACAATGAGCAGTTCTTC	CSARGLASGSDYNEQFF
TRBD2	many	TRBV28	TRBJ2-1	TGTGCCAGCAGTTTTGCTTCTAGCGGGAGGAATGAGCAGTCCTTC	CASSFASSGRNEQSF
TRBD1	many	TRBV18	TRBJ2-7	TGTGCCAGCTCACCACCCAGACAGGGGTCCTACGAGCAGTACTTC	CASSPPRQGSYEQYF